Shown below are 10 T cell receptor beta chains from a single sample sequenced in a study of blood T cell repertoires in COVID-19. The data were produced by immunoSEQ multiplex PCR, yet TCRdb's version contains in-frame clones alone and is incomplete. The table shows about 25,000 clones, with around 88% occurring only once. The sequencing sample was made of peripheral blood. The receptor set was obtained from a human donor with active COVID-19. The donor label of this sample is uncertain.

This clone was seen more than once but under ten times. The CDR3 protein is CASSSTGGASLEAFF. The CDR3 region has the DNA TGCGCCAGCAGTTCCACAGGGGGAGCTTCCCTCGAAGCTTTCTTT. The chain is built from TRBV5-1 and TRBJ1-1, with 8 positions matching TRBD1. The CDR3 length is 15 residues. After removal of 5 bases from V and 8 bases from J, the junction contained 14 bases not matched to a gene. The germline V gene has CDR1 SGHRS and CDR2 YFSETQ. Complete variable domain (other parts from reference TRBV5-1 and TRBJ1-1): KAGVTQTPRYLIKTRGQQVTLSCSPISGHRSVSWYQQTPGQGLQFLFEYFSETQRNKGNFPGRFSGRQFSNSRSEMNVSTLELGDSALYLCASSSTGGASLEAFFGQGTRLTVV.

This sequence joins TRBV5-4 and TRBJ2-3; maybe TRBD2 (5 bases). V lost 1 base, J lost 5 bases, and 11 bases lay in between. The germline V gene encodes CDR1 SGHNT and CDR2 YYREEE (reference sequence). The CDR3 totals 14 residues. This CDR3 is CASSLNSAQDTQYF. The CDR3 nucleotides read TGTGCCAGCAGCTTGAATAGCGCCCAAGATACGCAGTATTTT.

The chain recombines TRBV15 with TRBJ1-1; 8 nucleotides align to TRBD1. V lost 0 bases and J lost 0; bases outside the gene matches: 9. This CDR3 is built from 18 residues. Germline V gives CDR1 LNHNV, CDR2 YYDKDF (reference sequence). The CDR3 loop reads CATSRDRPGDRMNTEAFF. The CDR3 DNA is TGTGCCACCAGCAGAGATCGGCCGGGGGACAGGATGAACACTGAAGCTTTCTTT.

The chain employs TRBV6-5 and TRBJ2-1, with a possible D match to TRBD2 (5 bases). Trimming removed 6 bases at V and 0 bases at J, with 12 bases between. This CDR3 comprises 15 residues. Germline V gene lookup returns CDR1 MNHEY and CDR2 SVGAGI. CDR3 region: CASRSRGSSYNEQFF. CDR3 coding DNA: TGTGCCAGCAGGTCCCGCGGGTCCTCCTACAATGAGCAGTTCTTC.

V is TRBV7-9 and J is TRBJ1-1, with D perhaps matching TRBD1 (5 bases). This CDR3 comprises 14 residues. Trimming left V 5 bases short and J 5 bases short, with 15 bases between. Germline V gives CDR1 SEHNR, CDR2 FQNEAQ (reference sequence). DNA for the CDR3: TGTGCCAGCAGCATCAGTGGGGCGGGGACTGAAGCTTTCTTT. This encodes CASSISGAGTEAFF.

The rearrangement joins TRBV15 to TRBJ2-3; the D is unclear. This CDR3 contains 13 residues. The V end was cut by 0 bases, the J end by 5 bases, with 6 bases between. Germline CDR1 and CDR2: LNHNV and YYDKDF (reference sequence). CDR3 loop: CATSRDHGDTQYF. CDR3 nucleotides: TGTGCCACCAGCAGAGATCACGGAGATACGCAGTATTTT.

The CDR3 region is CASRKQGAYEQYF. The CDR3 DNA reads TGTGCCAGCCGAAAACAGGGGGCCTACGAGCAGTACTTC. J is TRBJ2-7 and V is TRBV28, with 8 bases identical to TRBD1. CDR3 size: 13 residues. Looked up from germline, CDR1 is MDHEN and CDR2 is SYDVKM. V was clipped by 8 bases and J by 2 bases; unmatched bases: 5. The variable domain in full, completed from reference TRBV28 and TRBJ2-7, reads DVKVTQSSRYLVKRTGEKVFLECVQDMDHENMFWYRQDPGLGLRLIYFSYDVKMKEKGDIPEGYSVSREKKERFSLILESASTNQTSMYLCASRKQGAYEQYFGPGTRLTVT.

V gene TRBV5-1 combines with J gene TRBJ1-2; 9 bases align to TRBD1. With 1 base clipped from V and 6 bases from J, the junction kept 4 bases outside the gene matches. The germline V gene has CDR1 SGHRS and CDR2 YFSETQ. The CDR3 is 14 residues long. The CDR3 protein is CASSLQQGANGYTF. The CDR3 DNA reads as TGCGCCAGCAGCTTGCAACAGGGGGCAAATGGCTACACCTTC.

V and J are TRBV4-3 and TRBJ2-2, with 8 bases lining up with TRBD2. Germline assignment: CDR1 LGHNA and CDR2 YSLEER. The CDR3 covers 18 residues. Trimming at V came to 1 base and at J to 5 bases, leaving 12 bases not matched to a gene. The DNA for the CDR3 is TGCGCCAGCAGCCAAGTTACAGGGCTGGCGGGAGGTACCGGGGAGCTGTTTTTT. Residues: CASSQVTGLAGGTGELFF.

The J gene is TRBJ2-2, the V gene TRBV5-4; weak D call: TRBD2 (5 bases). Trimming cost V 1 base and J 2 bases, with 6 bases left between them. From germline, CDR1 is SGHNT and CDR2 YYREEE (reference sequence). This CDR3 has 14 amino acids. The CDR3 nucleotides read TGTGCCAGCAGCTTGAGCGGAAACACCGGGGAGCTGTTTTTT. It specifies CASSLSGNTGELFF.